Listed below are T cell receptor beta chains from one sample, sequenced in a study of cytomegalovirus exposure and HLA in healthy donors. The repertoire was sequenced with immunoSEQ multiplex PCR; TCRdb's copy has only in-frame clones and lacks some. The repertoire holds 73,000 or so clones, with just under 95% as singletons. Specimen: PBMCs. Every receptor here comes from a woman aged 18-29 years in good health and CMV-seropositive. Each CDR3 is given with its conserved first and last residue. D genes are given only for firm matches. Clone size is given for some rows only: seen once, a few or many times, or a class if the clone is expanded.

CDR3 protein	CDR3 DNA	clone size	V gene	J gene	D gene
CASSPLRQGAYEQYF	TGTGCCAGCTCCCCTCTGAGACAGGGGGCCTACGAGCAGTACTTC	NA	TRBV28	TRBJ2-7	TRBD1
CASSRDSPSGNIQYF	TGCGCCAGCAGCAGGGACAGCCCGAGCGGAAACATTCAGTACTTC	NA	TRBV5-1	TRBJ2-4	TRBD1
CASSKHRGQGGGLAQHF	TGTGCCAGTAGTAAGCATAGAGGACAGGGAGGGGGTTTGGCCCAGCATTTT	NA	TRBV19	TRBJ1-5	TRBD1
CSTSGGAGDEQYF	TGCAGCACTAGCGGGGGGGCCGGGGACGAGCAGTACTTC	once	TRBV29-1	TRBJ2-7	TRBD2
CASSKGTYTDTQYF	TGTGCCAGTAGTAAGGGGACATACACAGATACGCAGTATTTT	NA	TRBV19	TRBJ2-3	NA
CASRKQVMGGYTF	TGTGCCAGCAGGAAACAGGTGATGGGTGGCTACACCTTC	NA	TRBV9	TRBJ1-2	NA
CASSIDPAGESPLHF	TGTGCCAGTAGTATAGATCCAGCAGGGGAGTCACCCCTCCACTTT	NA	TRBV19	TRBJ1-6	NA
CASSSGVSGANVLTF	TGCGCCAGCAGCTCGGGGGTCTCTGGGGCCAACGTCCTGACTTTC	NA	TRBV5-1	TRBJ2-6	NA
CASSQGYYGYTF	TGTGCCAGCAGTCAGGGGTACTATGGCTACACCTTC	NA	TRBV2	TRBJ1-2	NA
CASSPGGWTGELFF	TGTGCCAGCAGCCCGGGAGGGTGGACCGGGGAGCTGTTTTTT	NA	TRBV9	TRBJ2-2	TRBD2
CASSLQGSETGELFF	TGCGCCAGCAGCTTACAGGGCTCTGAGACCGGGGAGCTGTTTTTT	NA	TRBV5-1	TRBJ2-2	NA
CANPAQAQGSAFF	TGTGCCAACCCGGCGCAGGCACAGGGATCAGCTTTCTTT	NA	TRBV14	TRBJ1-1	NA
CSARRGQGRYEQYF	TGCAGCGCCCGGCGGGGACAGGGAAGATACGAGCAGTACTTC	NA	TRBV29-1	TRBJ2-7	TRBD1
CASTQGLAGEQYF	TGTGCCAGCACCCAAGGCCTAGCGGGCGAGCAGTACTTC	once	TRBV6-5	TRBJ2-7	TRBD2
CASSYGQAMNTEAFF	TGTGCCAGCAGTTACGGGCAGGCCATGAACACTGAAGCTTTCTTT	NA	TRBV6-6	TRBJ1-1	NA
CASSITTNTEAFF	TGTGCCAGCAGCATTACTACGAACACTGAAGCTTTCTTT	NA	TRBV7-9	TRBJ1-1	NA
CASSLKPGGTGANVLTF	TGTGCCAGCAGCCTGAAACCAGGGGGCACTGGGGCCAACGTCCTGACTTTC	NA	TRBV5-6	TRBJ2-6	TRBD1
CASSRQGYSNQPQHF	TGTGCCAGTAGTAGGCAGGGGTATAGCAATCAGCCCCAGCATTTT	NA	TRBV19	TRBJ1-5	NA
CAISDPGLVRETQYF	TGTGCCATCAGTGACCCGGGACTAGTGAGGGAGACCCAGTACTTC	NA	TRBV10-3	TRBJ2-5	TRBD2
CASTRTGTGNTIYF	TGTGCCAGTACTCGAACGGGAACTGGAAACACCATATATTTT	NA	TRBV19	TRBJ1-3	NA
CASSAAGSNQPQHF	TGTGCCAGCAGCGCCGCGGGGAGCAATCAGCCCCAGCATTTT	NA	TRBV28	TRBJ1-5	NA
CASSLNRGDTQYF	TGTGCCAGCAGTTTGAACCGGGGGGATACGCAGTATTTT	NA	TRBV6-1	TRBJ2-3	NA